These 28 T cell receptor beta chains were sequenced from one sample in a study of T-cell reconstitution after alpha-beta-depleted transplantation in children. Unique molecular identifiers were incorporated into the prepared TCRbeta library. TCRdb fed the PCR reads into MiXCR, producing one record per CDR3 protein. Among 700,000 to 850,000 distinct CDR3 sequences listed, under 20% were seen once. The sequences come from PBMCs, mostly from graft donor cells, collected 360 days after TCRalphabeta/CD19-depleted stem cell transplant. These receptors were obtained from a male patient younger than 18 who had a stem cell transplant for acute lymphoblastic leukemia, so the T cells may come from the graft donor.

This clonotype was seen more than once but under ten times. This chain links TRBV5-1 with TRBJ2-1; 12 bases map to TRBD2. Germline loops: CDR1 SGHRS, CDR2 YFSETQ. The trim removed 4 bases at V and 0 bases at J, leaving 11 bases unmatched. The CDR3 sequence is 19 residues long. The chain's CDR3 is CASSLLLAGGQSSYNEQFF. The CDR3 coding sequence is TGCGCCAGCAGCCTCCTACTAGCGGGAGGTCAGAGCTCCTACAATGAGCAGTTCTTC.

This clonotype showed up just a few times. CDR3: CASSSQTAGQFF. CDR3 nucleotide sequence: TGTGCCAGCAGTTCCCAGACCGCGGGGCAGTTCTTC. This chain links TRBV12-3 or TRBV12-4 with TRBJ2-1, with D tentatively TRBD2 (5 bases). This CDR3 region has 12 residues. The V and J ends lost 4 bases and 12 bases respectively, with 13 bases between them.

The sample holds one count of this clonotype. This chain joins TRBV9 and TRBJ1-1; 8 nucleotides match TRBD1. J lost 6 bases, V lost 3 bases, and 16 bases had no gene match. The length of the CDR3 is 17 residues. Germline V gives CDR1 SGDLS, CDR2 YYNGEE. CDR3 DNA: TGTGCCAGCAGCGACCAAGTGGTCGGACAGGGTCGCTCTGAAGCTTTCTTT. This gives the protein CASSDQVVGQGRSEAFF.

The V call is TRBV9, the J call TRBJ2-6; tentative D call: TRBD2 (7 bases). In germline, CDR1 is SGDLS, CDR2 YYNGEE. V lost 4 bases and J 0 bases, leaving 17 bases between the germline ends. The CDR3 totals 18 residues. The CDR3 DNA is TGTGCCAGCAGCCAGTACGGGGGGCTGCGCTCTGGGGCCAACGTCCTGACTTTC. Its translation: CASSQYGGLRSGANVLTF.

The chain combines TRBV29-1 with TRBJ2-6; D gene uncertain. Germline V gene data show CDR1 as SQVTM and CDR2 as ANQGSEA. The CDR3 is 13 residues long. Trimming removed 6 bases at V and 4 bases at J, with 10 bases between. The CDR3 region has the DNA TGCAGCGTGATCAGACCCGGGGCCAACGTCCTGACTTTC. Translating gives CSVIRPGANVLTF.

This clonotype showed up just a few times. The V call is TRBV2, the J call TRBJ2-7; 10 bases map to TRBD2. Per germline, CDR1 SNHLY and CDR2 FYNNEI. The CDR3 spans 14 residues. The junction had 10 bases not matched to a gene; V was cut back by 10 bases and J by 4 bases. The CDR3 region is CAMLSGRAQYEQYF. The CDR3 nucleotides are TGTGCCATGCTGAGCGGGAGGGCCCAGTACGAGCAGTACTTC. The whole variable domain, remainder taken from reference TRBV2 and TRBJ2-7, is EPEVTQTPSHQVTQMGQEVILRCVPISNHLYFYWYRQILGQKVEFLVSFYNNEISEKSEIFDDQFSVERPDGSNFTLKIRSTKLEDSAMYFCAMLSGRAQYEQYFGPGTRLTVT.

This clonotype was counted a few times. The chain carries TRBV29-1 and TRBJ2-7, with TRBD2 matching over 7 bases. Trimming cost V 0 bases and J 3 bases; bases outside gene matches: 8. CDR3 length: 15 residues. From germline, CDR1 is SQVTM and CDR2 ANQGSEA. In DNA, the CDR3 is TGCAGCGTTGAAGACAAACTAGCGCTAGGCTACGAGCAGTACTTC. Translation: CSVEDKLALGYEQYF.

The chain carries TRBV5-1 and TRBJ2-3, with 8 nucleotides matching TRBD2. CDR3 size: 16 residues. The ends lost 0 bases at V and 5 bases at J; junction bases unmatched: 8. The V gene's germline CDR1 is SGHRS and CDR2 YFSETQ. Written as DNA, the CDR3 is TGCGCCAGCAGCTTGGTCCCTAGCGGGCTCCTAGATACGCAGTATTTT. It encodes CASSLVPSGLLDTQYF.

The rearrangement joins TRBV2 to TRBJ2-6; 7 bases map to TRBD2. The V segment lost 7 bases and the J segment 4 bases; nucleotides outside the gene matches: 7. The CDR3 length is 15 residues. Germline V lookup: CDR1 SNHLY, CDR2 FYNNEI. The CDR3, as DNA: TGTGCCAGCACAGAGCGGGGAGCAGGGGCCAACGTCCTGACTTTC. Protein sequence: CASTERGAGANVLTF.

This clonotype appeared many times. CDR3 loop: CSARTSGVYEQYF. CDR3 in DNA: TGCAGTGCCCGGACTAGCGGAGTTTACGAGCAGTACTTC. The chain links TRBV20-1 to TRBJ2-7; 10 bases align to TRBD2. After removal of 6 bases from V and 4 bases from J, the junction contained 6 bases not matched to a gene. CDR1 and CDR2 (germline): DFQATT, SNEGSKA (reference sequence). This CDR3 region has 13 residues.

The chain combines TRBV27 with TRBJ2-7; D perhaps matches TRBD2 (6 bases). Germline loops: CDR1 MNHEY, CDR2 SMNVEV (reference sequence). The CDR3 spans 15 residues. Trimming stripped 5 bases from V and 0 bases from J, with 14 bases between. Here the CDR3 reads CASSPDEEGSYEQYF. CDR3 in DNA: TGTGCCAGCAGTCCGGATGAGGAGGGCTCCTACGAGCAGTACTTC.

This clonotype occurred a few times. The rearrangement joins TRBV12-3 or TRBV12-4 to TRBJ2-1, with D hard to call. V was shortened by 5 bases and J by 5 bases, with 13 bases between the two germline ends. CDR3 size: 14 residues. In DNA, the CDR3 is TGTGCCAGCAGTGGGGTCTTGGAGAACAATGAGCAGTTCTTC. Protein sequence: CASSGVLENNEQFF.

The chain links TRBV7-9 to TRBJ1-5; no clear D. The CDR3 consists of 13 residues. With 3 bases removed from V and 5 bases from J, the gap between germline ends came to 8 bases. The germline V gene encodes CDR1 SEHNR and CDR2 FQNEAQ (reference sequence). In nucleotides, the CDR3 is TGTGCCAGCAGCTTGTCTTACGATCAGCCCCAGCATTTT. This codes for CASSLSYDQPQHF.

This CDR3 is CSAREVGGGSEQFF. The DNA for the CDR3 is TGCAGTGCTAGAGAGGTTGGGGGAGGGAGTGAGCAGTTCTTC. This chain joins TRBV20-1 and TRBJ2-1; TRBD2 aligns across 7 bases. Trimming removed 0 bases from V and 9 bases from J; junction bases left unmatched: 8. Germline V gives CDR1 DFQATT, CDR2 SNEGSKA (reference sequence). CDR3 length equals 14 residues.

In its sample, this clonotype was seen a few times. CDR3 sequence reads: CASSYYWGDGLAGGPASTDTQYF. The CDR3 DNA reads as TGTGCCAGCAGTTACTACTGGGGCGATGGACTAGCGGGAGGGCCCGCAAGCACAGATACGCAGTATTTT. The rearrangement uses TRBV6-2 or TRBV6-3 and TRBJ2-3, with 15 bases identical to TRBD2. The CDR3 has 23 amino acids. V lost 1 base and J lost 0; bases outside the gene matches: 17. CDR1 and CDR2 (germline): MNHEY, SVGEGT.

The genes are TRBV20-1 and TRBJ2-7; a weak D match, TRBD1 (6 bases). The V end lost 3 bases, the J end lost 0 bases, and 9 bases lay between the germline ends. CDR3 length: 13 amino acids. Germline V gene lookup returns CDR1 DFQATT and CDR2 SNEGSKA (reference sequence). The CDR3 DNA follows: TGCAGTGCTAGCGCGGACAGCTCCTACGAGCAGTACTTC. Translated, it gives CSASADSSYEQYF.

The chain combines TRBV12-3 or TRBV12-4 with TRBJ1-1; TRBD1 matches 8 bases. CDR3 length equals 14 residues. V gave up 1 base and J gave up 6 bases; unmatched junction bases: 4. CDR3 nucleotides: TGTGCCAGCAGTTTAGGGTCGACAGGGGCTGAAGCTTTCTTT. Protein: CASSLGSTGAEAFF.

This clonotype appeared many times. This chain links TRBV20-1 with TRBJ2-1, with 11 bases matching TRBD2. After removal of 4 bases from V and 1 base from J, the junction contained 6 bases not matched to a gene. CDR3 length equals 16 residues. Per germline, CDR1 DFQATT and CDR2 SNEGSKA (reference sequence). The CDR3 sequence: CSATRLAGFSYNEQFF. For the CDR3, the DNA is TGCAGTGCTACCAGACTAGCGGGATTTTCCTACAATGAGCAGTTCTTC.

This clonotype has ten or more counts. The chain couples TRBV6-5 to TRBJ2-1; perhaps TRBD1 as D (5 bases). CDR1 is MNHEY and CDR2 is SVGAGI in the germline V gene. V was trimmed by 1 base and J by 9 bases, leaving 10 bases between them. The CDR3 length is 13 residues. CDR3 nucleotide sequence: TGTGCCAGCAGTTACTTGACAGCCGGTGAGCAGTTCTTC. It specifies CASSYLTAGEQFF.

V gene TRBV12-3 or TRBV12-4 combines with J gene TRBJ2-7; D is possibly TRBD2 (5 bases). This CDR3 contains 15 residues. The V end lost 3 bases, the J end lost 3 bases, and 15 bases lay between the germline ends. This CDR3 is CASSFRASTSYEQYF. The CDR3 DNA sequence: TGTGCCAGCAGTTTTAGGGCTAGCACCAGCTACGAGCAGTACTTC.

This clonotype was picked up a small number of times. The genes are TRBV7-8 and TRBJ1-1, with D possibly being TRBD1 (5 bases). The germline V and J ends were trimmed by 2 bases and 3 bases, with 13 bases remaining between them. The CDR3 contains 15 residues. From germline, CDR1 is SGHVS and CDR2 FQNEAQ. The CDR3: CASSLWVGGDTEAFF. In nucleotides, the CDR3 is TGTGCCAGCAGCTTATGGGTCGGGGGGGACACTGAAGCTTTCTTT.

This clonotype was counted between two and nine times. The chain has TRBV10-3 and TRBJ2-7; 8 bases agree with TRBD2. The length of the CDR3 is 14 residues. V trimming: 6 bases; J trimming: 1 base; junction bases outside the gene matches: 5. Germline-derived CDR1 and CDR2 are ENHRY and SYGVKD. Here the CDR3 DNA reads TGTGCCATCAGGGAAGCGGGAGAATCCTACGAGCAGTACTTC. Encoded protein: CAIREAGESYEQYF.

This clonotype was observed at least ten times. The V gene is TRBV28, the J gene TRBJ2-1, with 10 bases aligning to TRBD2. Germline V CDR1 and CDR2: MDHEN, SYDVKM. The CDR3 is made up of 15 amino acids. The ends lost 6 bases at V and 7 bases at J; junction bases unmatched: 9. CDR3 coding DNA: TGTGCCAGCAGCACCGCTAGCGGGAGATTAAATGAGCAGTTCTTC. It codes for CASSTASGRLNEQFF.

This clonotype came up many times. This sequence joins TRBV7-9 and TRBJ2-7; no clear D. Trimming left V 6 bases short and J 7 bases short, with 10 bases between. CDR1 and CDR2 from the germline V gene are SEHNR and FQNEAQ (reference sequence). The CDR3 runs 11 residues. CDR3 nucleotide sequence: TGTGCCAGCAGTTTCGGAGTGGAGCAGTACTTC. This translates into CASSFGVEQYF.

This sequence joins TRBV20-1 and TRBJ2-7; TRBD2 aligns across 7 bases. The CDR3 covers 17 residues. V lost 3 bases to trimming and J lost 6 bases; unmatched junction nucleotides: 20. The V gene's germline CDR1 is DFQATT and CDR2 SNEGSKA (reference sequence). In DNA form, the CDR3 reads TGCAGTGCTAGGGGGGGGATATTCCTTGGGGTCTTACGCGAGCAGTACTTC. Protein product: CSARGGIFLGVLREQYF.

The rearrangement joins TRBV7-8 to TRBJ2-4; 11 bases agree with TRBD1. This CDR3 comprises 18 residues. V shed 4 bases, J shed 2 bases, and the junction held 10 bases outside the gene matches. Germline V CDR1 and CDR2: SGHVS, FQNEAQ. The CDR3 nucleotides are TGTGCCAGCAGCTCCGGACAGGGGGCCCTCGGCCCCAAAAACATTCAGTACTTC. Protein product: CASSSGQGALGPKNIQYF.

This clonotype was recorded at least ten times. V usage is TRBV7-8 and J usage is TRBJ1-4, with 8 bases matching TRBD1. CDR3 length equals 14 residues. J lost 8 bases, V lost 11 bases, and 13 bases had no gene match. CDR1 is SGHVS, CDR2 FQNEAQ, per germline. CDR3 sequence: CASAAGQGGEKLFF. The CDR3 bases are TGTGCCTCAGCTGCCGGACAGGGCGGGGAAAAACTGTTTTTT.

J is TRBJ2-7 and V is TRBV11-2, with D unresolved. The V gene's germline CDR1 is SGHAT and CDR2 FQNNGV. V lost 3 bases and J lost 3, with 24 bases in between. CDR3 length: 18 amino acids. CDR3 nucleotides: TGTGCCAGCAGCTTTAAGGTCGGCCGAAGCGTAGGGAACTACGAGCAGTACTTC. This codes for CASSFKVGRSVGNYEQYF.